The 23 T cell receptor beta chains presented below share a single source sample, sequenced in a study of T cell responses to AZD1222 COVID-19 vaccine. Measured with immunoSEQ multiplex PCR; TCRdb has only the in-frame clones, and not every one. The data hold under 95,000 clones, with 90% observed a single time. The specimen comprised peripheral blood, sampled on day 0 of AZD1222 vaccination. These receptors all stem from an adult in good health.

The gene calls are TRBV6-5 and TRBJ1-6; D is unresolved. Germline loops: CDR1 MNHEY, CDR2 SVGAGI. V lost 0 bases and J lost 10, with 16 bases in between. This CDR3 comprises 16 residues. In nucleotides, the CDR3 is TGTGCCAGCAGTTACTCCTCCGACCTACTTAGGTCACCCCTCCACTTT. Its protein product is CASSYSSDLLRSPLHF.

This CDR3 is CASSYQGDNSPLHF. The CDR3 DNA reads TGTGCCAGCAGTTACCAGGGGGACAATTCACCCCTCCACTTT. The chain joins TRBV6-6 to TRBJ1-6; 7 bases align to TRBD1. The trim removed 2 bases at V and 7 bases at J, leaving 2 bases unmatched. CDR3 length equals 14 residues. Germline lookup yields CDR1 MNHNY and CDR2 SVGAGI (reference sequence).

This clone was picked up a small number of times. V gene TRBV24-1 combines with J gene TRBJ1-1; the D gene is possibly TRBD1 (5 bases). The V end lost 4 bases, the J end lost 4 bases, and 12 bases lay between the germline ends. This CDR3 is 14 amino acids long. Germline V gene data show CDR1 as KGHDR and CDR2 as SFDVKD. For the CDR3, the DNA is TGTGCCACCAGTGAATCGACAGCCTCCACTGAAGCTTTCTTT. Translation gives CATSESTASTEAFF.

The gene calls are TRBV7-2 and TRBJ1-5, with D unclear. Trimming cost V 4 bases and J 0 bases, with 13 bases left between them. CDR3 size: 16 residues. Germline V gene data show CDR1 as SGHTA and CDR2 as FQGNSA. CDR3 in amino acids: CASSSMIGDSNQPQHF. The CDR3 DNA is TGTGCCAGCAGCTCCATGATAGGCGATAGCAATCAGCCCCAGCATTTT.

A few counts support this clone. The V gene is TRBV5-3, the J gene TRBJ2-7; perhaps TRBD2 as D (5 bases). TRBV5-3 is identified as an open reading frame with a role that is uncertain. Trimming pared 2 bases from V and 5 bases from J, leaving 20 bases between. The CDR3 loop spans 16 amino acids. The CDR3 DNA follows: TGTGCCAGAAGCTTTCCGAGGTGGCAGCGAGGGAACGAGCAGTACTTC. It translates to CARSFPRWQRGNEQYF.

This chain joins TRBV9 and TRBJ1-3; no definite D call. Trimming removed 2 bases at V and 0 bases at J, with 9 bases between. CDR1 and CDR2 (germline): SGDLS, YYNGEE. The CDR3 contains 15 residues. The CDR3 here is CASSVGLDSGNTIYF. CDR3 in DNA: TGTGCCAGCAGCGTGGGATTAGACTCTGGAAACACCATATATTTT.

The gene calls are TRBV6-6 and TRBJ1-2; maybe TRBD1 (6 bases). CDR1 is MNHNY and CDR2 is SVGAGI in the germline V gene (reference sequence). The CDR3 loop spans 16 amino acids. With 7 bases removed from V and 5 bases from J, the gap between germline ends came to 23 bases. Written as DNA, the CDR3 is TGTGCCAGCACTCCGGGCCTGGGGGCCTTGGGGTATGGCTACACCTTC. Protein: CASTPGLGALGYGYTF.

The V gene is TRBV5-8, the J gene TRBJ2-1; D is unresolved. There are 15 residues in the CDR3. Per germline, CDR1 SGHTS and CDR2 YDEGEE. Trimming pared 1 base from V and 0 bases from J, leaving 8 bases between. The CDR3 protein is CASSLKLSSYNEQFF. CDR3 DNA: TGTGCCAGCAGCTTGAAGTTGAGCTCCTACAATGAGCAGTTCTTC.

CDR3 nucleotides: TGTGCCAGCAGCGTAGCCGGACAGGGGTGGAACACCATATATTTT. Protein product: CASSVAGQGWNTIYF. This chain links TRBV9 with TRBJ1-3, with 9 bases lining up with TRBD1. V lost 0 bases to trimming and J lost 7 bases; unmatched junction nucleotides: 5. The CDR3 has 15 amino acids. Per germline, CDR1 SGDLS and CDR2 YYNGEE.

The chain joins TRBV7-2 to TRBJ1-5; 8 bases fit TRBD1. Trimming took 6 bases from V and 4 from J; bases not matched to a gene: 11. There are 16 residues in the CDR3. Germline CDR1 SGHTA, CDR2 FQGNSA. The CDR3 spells CASSFRGRGPNQPQHF. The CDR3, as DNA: TGTGCCAGCAGTTTTAGGGGCAGGGGGCCGAATCAGCCCCAGCATTTT.

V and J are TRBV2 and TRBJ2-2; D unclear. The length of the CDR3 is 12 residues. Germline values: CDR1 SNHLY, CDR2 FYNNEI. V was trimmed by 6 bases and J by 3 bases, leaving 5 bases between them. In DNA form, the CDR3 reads TGTGCCAGCAGGAGAGACACCGGGGAGCTGTTTTTT. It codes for CASRRDTGELFF.

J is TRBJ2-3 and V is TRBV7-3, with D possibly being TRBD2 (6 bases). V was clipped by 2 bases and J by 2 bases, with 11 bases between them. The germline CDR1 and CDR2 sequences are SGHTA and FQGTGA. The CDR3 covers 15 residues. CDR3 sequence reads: CASSLEAGHTDTQYF. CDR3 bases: TGTGCCAGCAGCTTAGAGGCGGGGCACACAGATACGCAGTATTTT. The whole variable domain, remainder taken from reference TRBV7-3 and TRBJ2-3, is GAGVSQTPSNKVTEKGKYVELRCDPISGHTALYWYRQSLGQGPEFLIYFQGTGAADDSGLPNDRFFAVRPEGSVSTLKIQRTERGDSAVYLCASSLEAGHTDTQYFGPGTRLTVL.

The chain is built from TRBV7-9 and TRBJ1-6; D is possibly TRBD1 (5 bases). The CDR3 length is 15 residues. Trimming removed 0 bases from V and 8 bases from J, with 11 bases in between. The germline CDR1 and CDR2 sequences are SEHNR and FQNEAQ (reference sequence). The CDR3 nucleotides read TGTGCCAGCAGCTTAGCAGGGACGGGAGATTCACCCCTCCACTTT. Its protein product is CASSLAGTGDSPLHF.

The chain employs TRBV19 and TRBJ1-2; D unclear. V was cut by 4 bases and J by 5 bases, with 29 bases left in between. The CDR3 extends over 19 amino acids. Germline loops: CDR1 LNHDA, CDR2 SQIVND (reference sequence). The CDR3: CASSNSPLETGLYLYGYTF. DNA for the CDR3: TGTGCCAGTAGTAATAGTCCCTTGGAGACCGGCCTCTACCTATATGGCTACACCTTC.

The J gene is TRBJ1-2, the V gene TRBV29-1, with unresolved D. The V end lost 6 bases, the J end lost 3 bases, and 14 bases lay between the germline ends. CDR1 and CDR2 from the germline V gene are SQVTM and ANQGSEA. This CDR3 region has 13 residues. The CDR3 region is CSVIQPADYGYTF. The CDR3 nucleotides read TGCAGCGTCATACAGCCAGCTGACTATGGCTACACCTTC.

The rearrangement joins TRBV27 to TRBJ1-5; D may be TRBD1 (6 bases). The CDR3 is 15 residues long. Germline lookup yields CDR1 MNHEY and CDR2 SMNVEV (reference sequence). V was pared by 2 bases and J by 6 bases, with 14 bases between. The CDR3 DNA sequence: TGTGCCAGCAGTTTACGGCAGGGGAGTTTTCAGCCCCAGCATTTT. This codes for CASSLRQGSFQPQHF.

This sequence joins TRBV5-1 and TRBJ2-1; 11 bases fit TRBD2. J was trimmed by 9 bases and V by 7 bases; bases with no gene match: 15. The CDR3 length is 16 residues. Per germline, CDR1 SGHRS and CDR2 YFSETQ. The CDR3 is CASVSLAGGPWSEQFF. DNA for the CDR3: TGCGCCAGCGTATCATTAGCGGGGGGGCCTTGGAGTGAGCAGTTCTTC.

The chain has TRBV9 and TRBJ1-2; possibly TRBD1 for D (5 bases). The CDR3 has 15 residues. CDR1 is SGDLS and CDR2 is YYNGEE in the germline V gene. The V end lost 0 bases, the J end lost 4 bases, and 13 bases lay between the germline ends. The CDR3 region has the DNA TGTGCCAGCAGCGTAGCAGTTGGGGGGACCTATGGCTACACCTTC. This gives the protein CASSVAVGGTYGYTF.

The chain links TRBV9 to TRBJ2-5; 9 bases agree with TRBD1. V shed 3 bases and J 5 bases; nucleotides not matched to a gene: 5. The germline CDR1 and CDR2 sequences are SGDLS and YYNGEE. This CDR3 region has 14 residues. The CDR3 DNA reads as TGTGCCAGCAGCGCTACAGGGGGCCGGGAGACCCAGTACTTC. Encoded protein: CASSATGGRETQYF. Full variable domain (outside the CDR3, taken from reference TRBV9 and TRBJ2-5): DSGVTQTPKHLITATGQRVTLRCSPRSGDLSVYWYQQSLDQGLQFLIQYYNGEERAKGNILERFSAQQFPDLHSELNLSSLELGDSALYFCASSATGGRETQYFGPGTRLLVL.

As DNA, the CDR3 is TGTGCCAGCAGCCCAGGCACAGATACGCAGTATTTT. As protein: CASSPGTDTQYF. The V and J genes are TRBV7-2 and TRBJ2-3; D remains unclear. This CDR3 is 12 amino acids long. Trimming pared 5 bases from V and 1 base from J, leaving 4 bases between. Germline loops: CDR1 SGHTA, CDR2 FQGNSA.

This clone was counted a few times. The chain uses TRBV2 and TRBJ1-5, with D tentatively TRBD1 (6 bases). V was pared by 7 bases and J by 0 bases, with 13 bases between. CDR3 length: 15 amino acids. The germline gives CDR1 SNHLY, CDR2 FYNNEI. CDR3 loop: CASTEDSHSNQPQHF. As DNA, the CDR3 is TGTGCCAGCACCGAGGACAGCCATAGCAATCAGCCCCAGCATTTT. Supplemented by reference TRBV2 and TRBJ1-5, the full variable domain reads EPEVTQTPSHQVTQMGQEVILRCVPISNHLYFYWYRQILGQKVEFLVSFYNNEISEKSEIFDDQFSVERPDGSNFTLKIRSTKLEDSAMYFCASTEDSHSNQPQHFGDGTRLSIL.

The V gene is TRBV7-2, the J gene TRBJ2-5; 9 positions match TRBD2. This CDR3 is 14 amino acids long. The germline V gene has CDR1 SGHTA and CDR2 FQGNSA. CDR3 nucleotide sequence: TGTGCAGACTCAGGCGGGGGGGCCTTTGAGACCCAGTACTTC. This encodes CADSGGGAFETQYF.

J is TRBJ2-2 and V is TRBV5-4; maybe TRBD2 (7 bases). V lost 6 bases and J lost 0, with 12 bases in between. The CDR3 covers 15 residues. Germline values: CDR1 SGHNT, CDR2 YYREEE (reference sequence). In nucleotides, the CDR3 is TGTGCCAGCATGGGGGGGGGCGCGAACACCGGGGAGCTGTTTTTT. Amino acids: CASMGGGANTGELFF.